These T cell receptor beta chains were read from a single sample in a study of blood T cell repertoires in COVID-19. Profiling relied on immunoSEQ multiplex PCR, and the TCRdb table lists in-frame clones only, not all of them. The repertoire holds roughly 200,000 clones, 60% to 85% seen once, with 4.5% to 7% in the top ten. The sample taken for sequencing was peripheral blood. These receptors all come from a woman in her 70s with acute or convalescent COVID-19. CDR3s include the opening cysteine and the closing phenylalanine or tryptophan. A D gene is named only where the DNA matches it firmly. Some rows have no size entry. The others give once, few or many, or a class for an expanded clone.

d_gene	abundance	j_gene	v_gene	CDR3aa	CDR3nt
-	-	TRBJ1-1	TRBV3-1/TRBV3-2	CASSQGPGGAEAFF	TGTGCCAGCAGCCAAGGCCCCGGAGGGGCTGAAGCTTTCTTT
-	few	TRBJ1-2	TRBV28	CASSFRRDGINYGYTF	TGTGCCAGCAGTTTCCGGCGGGACGGGATAAACTATGGCTACACCTTC
-	-	TRBJ1-5	TRBV21-1	CASNRTGGTNQPQHF	TGTGCCAGCAACAGGACAGGGGGTACCAATCAGCCCCAGCATTTT
TRBD1	-	TRBJ1-5	TRBV10-3	CAISESGQGNQPQHF	TGTGCCATCAGTGAGTCCGGACAGGGAAATCAGCCCCAGCATTTT
-	-	TRBJ2-3	TRBV5-1	CASSPGTLTDTQYF	TGCGCCAGCAGCCCCGGGACATTAACAGATACGCAGTATTTT
TRBD2	-	TRBJ2-5	TRBV29-1	CSSTSGVETQYF	TGCAGCTCGACTAGCGGGGTAGAGACCCAGTACTTC
TRBD2	-	TRBJ2-5	TRBV7-7	CASSSTEGREAREETQYF	TGTGCTAGCAGCTCAACCGAGGGGCGGGAGGCAAGAGAAGAGACCCAGTACTTC
TRBD1	-	TRBJ1-2	TRBV29-1	CSGVQGGYGYTF	TGCAGCGGGGTGCAGGGGGGATATGGCTACACCTTC
TRBD2	-	TRBJ2-1	TRBV28	CASMIGLAGKNEQFF	TGTGCCAGCATGATTGGACTAGCGGGAAAGAATGAGCAGTTCTTC
-	-	TRBJ1-2	TRBV18	CASSLSVAGANYGYTF	TGTGCCAGCTCACTTAGCGTGGCAGGGGCTAACTATGGCTACACCTTC
TRBD2	-	TRBJ2-7	TRBV28	CASSFPSSGPLEQYF	TGTGCCAGCAGTTTTCCTTCTAGCGGCCCTCTGGAGCAGTACTTC
-	-	TRBJ2-7	TRBV6-5	CASSYSGSVLQYF	TGTGCCAGCAGTTACTCGGGTAGCGTGCTGCAGTACTTC
-	-	TRBJ1-4	TRBV28	CASSFHAATNEKLFF	TGTGCCAGCAGTTTTCATGCAGCAACTAATGAAAAACTGTTTTTT
TRBD1	-	TRBJ1-1	TRBV10-2	CASRGTQGIGTEAFF	TGCGCCAGCAGGGGGACACAGGGGATCGGGACTGAAGCTTTCTTT
-	-	TRBJ2-5	TRBV20-1	CSASPPLLRQGGETQYF	TGCAGTGCTAGTCCTCCCCTATTGAGGCAGGGGGGAGAGACCCAGTACTTC
TRBD2	-	TRBJ2-1	TRBV7-8	CASSERGTIRSYNEQFF	TGTGCCAGCAGCGAGAGAGGGACTATCCGTTCCTACAATGAGCAGTTCTTC
TRBD1	-	TRBJ2-1	TRBV3-1/TRBV3-2	CASSRQGSSYNEQFF	TGTGCCAGCAGCCGACAGGGAAGTTCCTACAATGAGCAGTTCTTC
TRBD1	-	TRBJ1-1	TRBV2	CASRSTGGNTEAFF	TGTGCCAGCAGATCTACAGGGGGGAACACTGAAGCTTTCTTT
TRBD1	-	TRBJ1-1	TRBV3-1/TRBV3-2	CASSQGQGSTAAFF	TGTGCCAGCAGCCAAGGACAGGGTTCCACGGCGGCTTTCTTT
-	-	TRBJ2-1	TRBV24-1	CATSGTPIAEQFF	TGTGCCACCAGTGGGACACCCATTGCTGAGCAGTTCTTC
-	-	TRBJ1-1	TRBV5-1	CASSLGSGSTEAFF	TGCGCCAGCAGCTTAGGTTCAGGGTCCACTGAAGCTTTCTTT
TRBD2	-	TRBJ2-1	TRBV6-5	CASHVTSGSLNEQFF	TGTGCCAGTCATGTGACTAGCGGGAGTTTAAATGAGCAGTTCTTC
-	-	TRBJ1-2	TRBV5-1	CASSLAGDYGYTF	TGCGCCAGCAGCTTGGCAGGGGACTATGGCTACACCTTC
-	-	TRBJ1-6	TRBV28	CASTDRNSPLHF	TGTGCCAGCACCGACAGGAATTCACCCCTCCACTTT
-	-	TRBJ2-1	TRBV27	CASRAYGFVAYNEQFF	TGTGCCAGCAGGGCTTACGGGTTTGTTGCCTACAATGAGCAGTTCTTC
-	-	TRBJ1-5	TRBV6-5	CASRGAGRNQPQHF	TGTGCCAGCAGGGGGGCTGGGCGCAATCAGCCCCAGCATTTT
-	-	TRBJ2-3	TRBV5-4	CASSAGAGSTDTQYF	TGTGCCAGCAGCGCTGGCGCAGGGAGCACAGATACGCAGTATTTT
-	-	TRBJ1-4	TRBV19	CASSIAQGSNEKLFF	TGTGCCAGTAGTATAGCGCAGGGGTCAAATGAAAAACTGTTTTTT
TRBD1	-	TRBJ2-3	TRBV27	CASSPGTGEDTQYF	TGTGCCAGCAGTCCCGGGACAGGGGAAGATACGCAGTATTTT
-	-	TRBJ1-5	TRBV10-3	CAISEASQPQHF	TGTGCCATCAGTGAGGCGAGTCAGCCCCAGCATTTT
-	few	TRBJ1-4	TRBV3-1/TRBV3-2	CASSQRGGNEKLFF	TGTGCCAGCAGCCAAAGAGGGGGAAATGAAAAACTGTTTTTT
-	-	TRBJ1-2	TRBV6-5	CASSPSGGGYTF	TGTGCCAGCAGTCCTTCGGGGGGGGGCTACACCTTC
-	once	TRBJ1-4	TRBV10-3	CAIKSMAPPGTNEKLFF	TGTGCCATCAAGTCAATGGCGCCACCGGGAACTAATGAAAAACTGTTTTTT
TRBD1	once	TRBJ2-7	TRBV24-1	CATSDLDRGGQYF	TGTGCCACCAGTGATCTCGACAGGGGAGGACAGTACTTC
-	-	TRBJ1-3	TRBV30	CAWKRDSSGNTIYF	TGTGCCTGGAAGCGGGACTCCTCTGGAAACACCATATATTTT
-	-	TRBJ2-1	TRBV29-1	CSVDTSSYNEQFF	TGCAGCGTTGACACTAGCTCCTACAATGAGCAGTTCTTC
-	-	TRBJ2-3	TRBV5-4	CATRTGISGIHTDTQYF	TGTGCCACCCGGACAGGGATCAGCGGGATCCACACAGATACGCAGTATTTT